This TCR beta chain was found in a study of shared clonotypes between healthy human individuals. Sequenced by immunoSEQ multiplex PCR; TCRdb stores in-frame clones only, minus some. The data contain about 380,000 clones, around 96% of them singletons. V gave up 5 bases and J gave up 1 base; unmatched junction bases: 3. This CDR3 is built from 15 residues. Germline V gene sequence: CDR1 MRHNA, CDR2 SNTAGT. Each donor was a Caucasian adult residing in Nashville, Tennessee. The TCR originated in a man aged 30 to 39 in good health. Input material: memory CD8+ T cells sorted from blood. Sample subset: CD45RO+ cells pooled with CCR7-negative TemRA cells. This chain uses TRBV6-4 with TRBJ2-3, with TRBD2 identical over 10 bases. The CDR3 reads CASSNLAGGTDTQYF. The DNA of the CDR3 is TGTGCCAGCAGTAACCTAGCGGGAGGCACAGATACGCAGTATTTT.